Listed below are T cell receptor beta chains from one sample, sequenced in a study of shared clonotypes between healthy human individuals. Sequencing used immunoSEQ multiplex PCR; TCRdb keeps in-frame clones, though not all of them. Found here are around 560,000 clones, 95% of them singletons; the top ten hold around 0.12%. The sequencing input was naive CD8+ T cells sorted from blood. These receptors came from a woman in her 30s in good health. Each CDR3 is given with its conserved first and last residue. Expanded clones are given a class, and other clones once, few, many or no size at all.

TRBJ1-5 | TRBV28 | . | 14 | CASSLRQNNQPQHF
TRBJ2-7 | TRBV28 | . | 15 | CASSRPLAGAYEQYF
TRBJ2-7 | TRBV27 | . | 15 | CASSLLAGDSYEQYF
TRBJ1-5 | TRBV6-5 | once | 14 | CATQNGVGNQPQHF
TRBJ2-1 | TRBV13 | . | 11 | CASSSANEQFF
TRBJ2-1 | TRBV29-1 | . | 13 | CSVVARTYNEQFF
TRBJ1-5 | TRBV27 | . | 16 | CASSPSIGGVKQPQHF
TRBJ2-7 | TRBV6-5 | . | 16 | CASSYSVSASAYEQYF
TRBJ2-7 | TRBV6-1 | . | 14 | CASSDTGYIYEQYF
TRBJ1-2 | TRBV29-1 | . | 12 | CSVEVLGYGYTF
TRBJ2-1 | TRBV28 | once | 15 | CASSLTGGSYNEQFF
TRBJ2-1 | TRBV13 | . | 15 | CASSLEGLPYNEQFF
TRBJ2-7 | TRBV7-8 | . | 13 | CASSLGSAYEQYF
TRBJ1-1 | TRBV5-6 | . | 11 | CASSLYTEAFF
TRBJ2-5 | TRBV27 | . | 10 | CASSGETQYF
TRBJ2-2 | TRBV29-1 | . | 15 | CSVPRGAENTGELFF
TRBJ2-7 | TRBV28 | once | 15 | CASSLGRDSSYEQYF
TRBJ2-1 | TRBV4-2 | . | 17 | CASSQEGTPSPYNEQFF
TRBJ2-1 | TRBV6-5 | once | 14 | CASSYSASLNEQFF
TRBJ1-1 | TRBV19 | . | 16 | CASSMREGTQNTEAFF
TRBJ2-7 | TRBV28 | . | 14 | CASSFMAGDYEQYF
TRBJ1-1 | TRBV7-6 | . | 17 | CASSLGQGVSPNTEAFF
TRBJ2-5 | TRBV9 | . | 13 | CASSVDGAETQYF
TRBJ2-1 | TRBV4-1 | . | 17 | CASSWAGRTDSDNEQFF
TRBJ2-3 | TRBV15 | . | 15 | CATSRILESTDTQYF
TRBJ2-6 | TRBV21-1 | . | 21 | CASSKEHCWTGKRSGANVLTF
TRBJ2-4 | TRBV28 | . | 12 | CASSFHLDIQYF
TRBJ2-7 | TRBV5-4 | once | 14 | CASSSPLAVYEQYF
TRBJ2-7 | TRBV28 | . | 17 | CASSTRLAGLSSYEQYF
. | TRBV5-1 | . | 14 | CASSSRDYSYEQYF
TRBJ2-1 | TRBV20-1 | . | 11 | CSALKSGRNIF
TRBJ1-2 | TRBV2 | few | 11 | CASQLGYGYTF
TRBJ2-2 | TRBV5-1 | . | 12 | CASSLRGAELFF
TRBJ1-1 | TRBV10-3 | once | 16 | CAISEFSGRKDTEAFF
TRBJ1-2 | TRBV19 | once | 14 | CASSQQGAAYGYTF
TRBJ2-7 | TRBV5-4 | . | 14 | CASSYGSVSYEQYF
TRBJ1-4 | TRBV27 | . | 14 | CASSLDGNNEKLFF
TRBJ1-1 | TRBV23-1 | . | 14 | CASSLGRSDTEAFF
TRBJ2-7 | TRBV11-2 | . | 13 | CASSLGSSYEQYF
TRBJ2-7 | TRBV27 | . | 14 | CASREIGTYYEQYF
TRBJ2-7 | TRBV25-1 | . | 14 | CASSGTVNSYEQYF
TRBJ2-1 | TRBV28 | . | 16 | CASIPPPPLPYNEQFF
TRBJ2-7 | TRBV28 | . | 14 | CASSHDTGAGEQYF
TRBJ2-1 | TRBV2 | . | 15 | CASSEGGSSYNEQFF
TRBJ2-7 | TRBV28 | . | 13 | CASSFSPLEEQYF
TRBJ1-1 | TRBV27 | . | 16 | CASSYRDRYMNTEAFF
TRBJ2-5 | TRBV28 | . | 15 | CASSLIFISRGTQYF
TRBJ2-7 | TRBV27 | . | 15 | CATSSNPGGAYEQYF
TRBJ2-7 | TRBV7-4 | . | 12 | CASSLGQAEQYF
TRBJ2-1 | TRBV30 | . | 18 | CAWAGGGLAGSSYNEQFF
TRBJ2-7 | TRBV14 | . | 14 | CASSRGQGGYEQYF
TRBJ1-1 | TRBV27 | . | 14 | CASRLTGGVTEAFF
TRBJ1-5 | TRBV5-1 | . | 13 | CASSSTPDPPQHF